These 26 T cell receptor beta chains share one sample of origin, sequenced in a study of post-analysis software for immune sequencing data. No antigen has been assigned to these receptors. Each TCR beta cDNA library carried unique molecular identifiers. TCRdb processed the PCR reads anew with MiXCR; each CDR3 protein has one entry. The data contain some 500,000 distinct CDR3 sequences, approximately 46% of them singletons. Regarding the study as a whole: TRBV5-6, TRBV5-1 and TRBV20-1 were among five TRBV segments more frequent in patients than controls.

The sequenced sample consisted of blood. The receptors here all came from a girl aged 10-17 years with multiple sclerosis.

The chain combines TRBV2 with TRBJ2-3; tentatively, D is TRBD1 or TRBD2 (5 bases each). Germline loops: CDR1 SNHLY, CDR2 FYNNEI. The CDR3 loop spans 13 amino acids. The germline V and J ends were trimmed by 6 bases and 7 bases, with 14 bases remaining between them. DNA for the CDR3: TGTGCCAGCAGCGGGGACCTGGCAAATACGCAGTATTTT. This sequence encodes CASSGDLANTQYF.

The chain has TRBV2 and TRBJ2-7; 9 positions agree with TRBD2. The germline V gene encodes CDR1 SNHLY and CDR2 FYNNEI. This CDR3 contains 15 residues. J gave up 3 bases and V 6 bases, and 9 bases lay outside the gene matches. CDR3 DNA: TGTGCCAGCAGACTTCCCGGGACTAGCAGCTACGAGCAGTACTTC. Translated, it gives CASRLPGTSSYEQYF.

This clonotype has only a few counts. This chain links TRBV20-1 with TRBJ2-1, with a possible D match to TRBD2 (5 bases). The CDR3 runs 16 residues. Trimming took off 0 bases at V and 10 bases at J, with 22 bases between the two ends. The germline V gene encodes CDR1 DFQATT and CDR2 SNEGSKA (reference sequence). The CDR3 spells CSARDRAVGAHGEQFF. DNA of the CDR3: TGCAGTGCTAGAGATCGCGCGGTGGGAGCTCACGGCGAGCAGTTCTTC.

Here the CDR3 reads CASRTLYRDGPTDTQYF. Here the CDR3 DNA reads TGTGCCAGCAGGACCCTCTACAGGGATGGACCCACAGATACGCAGTATTTT. The gene calls are TRBV2 and TRBJ2-3; D possibly corresponds to TRBD1 (6 bases). V gave up 6 bases and J gave up 2 bases, with 21 bases separating them. Germline V CDR1 and CDR2: SNHLY, FYNNEI. The CDR3 runs to 17 residues.

In this sample, this clonotype turned up a few times. The DNA of the CDR3 is TGCAGCGTTCAGGACAGGAACACCTACGAGCAGTACTTC. The encoded protein is CSVQDRNTYEQYF. This rearrangement joins TRBV29-1 to TRBJ2-7, with 7 bases lining up with TRBD1. Germline V CDR1 and CDR2: SQVTM, ANQGSEA. CDR3 length: 13 residues. V lost 5 bases, J lost 2 bases, and 6 bases stayed unmatched.

The genes are TRBV12-3 or TRBV12-4 and TRBJ1-1, with D possibly matching TRBD1 (6 bases). The CDR3 consists of 14 residues. V shed 2 bases and J shed 1 base, with 8 bases lying between them. The DNA of the CDR3 is TGTGCCAGCAGTTTAAGCAGGGGGAACACTGAAGCTTTCTTT. Residues: CASSLSRGNTEAFF.

J is TRBJ1-2 and V is TRBV9; D gene ambiguous. Trimming shortened V by 0 bases and J by 8 bases, and 8 bases separated the two germline ends. This CDR3 comprises 12 residues. Germline CDR1 is SGDLS and CDR2 is YYNGEE. The CDR3 nucleotides are TGTGCCAGCAGCGTAGGGGTTCACGGCTACACCTTC. This translates into CASSVGVHGYTF.

This clonotype was seen a few times. This rearrangement joins TRBV7-8 to TRBJ2-1, with 7 bases lining up with TRBD1. Trimming cost V 1 base and J 2 bases; bases outside gene matches: 2. The germline CDR1 and CDR2 sequences are SGHVS and FQNEAQ. CDR3 length: 15 amino acids. The CDR3, as DNA: TGTGCCAGCAGCTTAGGAAGGGGGCCCTACAATGAGCAGTTCTTC. Translating it yields CASSLGRGPYNEQFF. Supplemented by reference TRBV7-8 and TRBJ2-1, the full variable domain reads GAGVSQSPRYKVAKRGQDVALRCDPISGHVSLFWYQQALGQGPEFLTYFQNEAQLDKSGLPSDRFFAERPEGSVSTLKIQRTQQEDSAVYLCASSLGRGPYNEQFFGPGTRLTVL.

J is TRBJ2-5 and V is TRBV7-9, with unresolved D. From germline, CDR1 is SEHNR and CDR2 FQNEAQ (reference sequence). This CDR3 has 19 amino acids. The ends were cut back, 4 bases at V and 1 base at J, with 25 bases in the middle. The CDR3: CASSSTNPRSGEGQETQYF. In nucleotides, the CDR3 is TGTGCCAGCAGCTCTACTAACCCCAGGAGTGGGGAAGGCCAAGAGACCCAGTACTTC.

This chain uses TRBV7-2 with TRBJ2-3, with 8 bases aligning to TRBD2. The CDR3 length is 15 residues. Per germline, CDR1 SGHTA and CDR2 FQGNSA. With V trimmed by 0 bases and J by 7 bases, 6 bases remained unmatched. The CDR3 nucleotides read TGTGCCAGCAGCTTAGCTGGGACTAGGAGTAATACGCAGTATTTT. Amino acids: CASSLAGTRSNTQYF. The full variable domain, in which reference TRBV7-2 and TRBJ2-3 provide the parts outside the CDR3, is GAGVSQSPSNKVTEKGKDVELRCDPISGHTALYWYRQSLGQGLEFLIYFQGNSAPDKSGLPSDRFSAERTGGSVSTLTIQRTQQEDSAVYLCASSLAGTRSNTQYFGPGTRLTVL.

The chain combines TRBV6-5 with TRBJ2-7, with 7 bases fitting TRBD1. CDR3 length: 13 residues. Germline CDR1 MNHEY, CDR2 SVGAGI. Trimming cost V 5 bases and J 2 bases; bases outside gene matches: 3. The DNA of the CDR3 is TGTGCCAGCAGTGACGGGACAGCCTACGAGCAGTACTTC. Amino acids: CASSDGTAYEQYF.

The CDR3 DNA is TGCAGTGCTACACCGGACAGGACCATGTACGAGCAGTACTTC. As protein: CSATPDRTMYEQYF. The V call is TRBV20-1, the J call TRBJ2-7; 7 bases agree with TRBD1. With V trimmed by 4 bases and J by 4 bases, 10 bases remained unmatched. This CDR3 is 14 amino acids long. In germline, CDR1 is DFQATT, CDR2 SNEGSKA (reference sequence).

This clonotype was picked up a small number of times. J is TRBJ2-5 and V is TRBV29-1, with D tentatively TRBD1 (6 bases). V gave up 6 bases and J gave up 5 bases, with 16 bases separating them. This CDR3 is built from 13 residues. The germline CDR1 and CDR2 sequences are SQVTM and ANQGSEA. CDR3 amino acids: CSVVESQGETQYF. CDR3 in DNA: TGCAGCGTCGTGGAATCTCAGGGGGAGACCCAGTACTTC. The full variable domain, in which reference TRBV29-1 and TRBJ2-5 provide the parts outside the CDR3, is SAVISQKPSRDICQRGTSLTIQCQVDSQVTMMFWYRQQPGQSLTLIATANQGSEATYESGFVIDKFPISRPNLTFSTLTVSNMSPEDSSIYLCSVVESQGETQYFGPGTRLLVL.

This clonotype was observed at least ten times. The chain uses TRBV12-3 or TRBV12-4 and TRBJ1-2; weak D call: TRBD1 (5 bases). The CDR3 spans 15 residues. Trimming cost V 3 bases and J 9 bases, with 20 bases left between them. The CDR3, as DNA: TGTGCCAGCAGTTTCCTGGGGCGGGACGGGTGGAGCTACACCTTC. It is translated as CASSFLGRDGWSYTF.

The chain carries TRBV20-1 and TRBJ1-4, with a possible D match to TRBD1 (5 bases). Germline V CDR1 and CDR2: DFQATT, SNEGSKA (reference sequence). The length of the CDR3 is 15 residues. V was pared by 6 bases and J by 0 bases, with 14 bases between. The CDR3 DNA reads as TGCAGTGCCCGGGGCCCAATGGCAACTAATGAAAAACTGTTTTTT. Translating gives CSARGPMATNEKLFF.

This chain links TRBV18 with TRBJ2-5; no reliable D call. Germline V lookup: CDR1 KGHSH, CDR2 LQKENI. This CDR3 spans 13 amino acids. Between the trimmed V and J ends, which lost 5 bases and 5 bases, there was a span of 12 bases. The CDR3 DNA follows: TGTGCCAGCTCAACCGGAAAGGAGGAGACCCAGTACTTC. This translates into CASSTGKEETQYF.

The CDR3 spells CASSPPSGSSYEQYF. The CDR3 DNA follows: TGTGCCAGCAGCCCCCCTAGCGGGAGTTCCTACGAGCAGTACTTC. The chain is built from TRBV7-9 and TRBJ2-5, with 10 bases identical to TRBD2. The J call may be incorrect, as the DNA end agrees better with TRBJ2-7. This CDR3 contains 15 residues. Looked up from germline, CDR1 is SEHNR and CDR2 is FQNEAQ (reference sequence).

This clonotype turned up a few times. The chain links TRBV5-1 to TRBJ2-1; the D call may be TRBD1 or TRBD2 (5 bases each). The V end lost 3 bases, the J end lost 6 bases, and 16 bases lay between the germline ends. Germline CDR1 is SGHRS and CDR2 is YFSETQ. The CDR3 is 15 residues long. CDR3 nucleotides: TGCGCCAGCAGCTCCGCTTTAGGGACCCGCAATGAGCAGTTCTTC. This gives the protein CASSSALGTRNEQFF.

The sample holds a few counts of this clonotype. V usage is TRBV7-3 and J usage is TRBJ2-1; D is unresolved. The V gene lost 0 bases and the J gene lost 6 bases, with 6 bases spanning the gap. CDR1 and CDR2 (germline): SGHTA, FQGTGA. The CDR3 consists of 13 residues. Written as DNA, the CDR3 is TGTGCCAGCAGCTTAACCACCTTCAATGAGCAGTTCTTC. It codes for CASSLTTFNEQFF.

This rearrangement joins TRBV5-6 to TRBJ2-3, with D possibly TRBD2 on 5 matching bases. The CDR3 has 15 residues. CDR1 is SGHDT and CDR2 is YYEEEE in the germline V gene. The germline V and J ends were trimmed by 0 bases and 2 bases, with 10 bases remaining between them. DNA for the CDR3: TGTGCCAGCAGCTTGGTTCGGACTTACACAGATACGCAGTATTTT. As protein: CASSLVRTYTDTQYF.

The rearrangement joins TRBV12-3 or TRBV12-4 to TRBJ1-5, with a weak D call TRBD1 (5 bases). V was pared by 4 bases and J by 5 bases, with 24 bases between. This CDR3 spans 18 amino acids. CDR3 nucleotide sequence: TGTGCCAGCAGTTCCCTGCCCGGGGCTATCAACCCAGATCAGCCCCAGCATTTT. Its translation is CASSSLPGAINPDQPQHF.

This clonotype was seen more than once but under ten times. The chain uses TRBV4-1 and TRBJ2-2; D ambiguous. V was cut by 5 bases and J by 3 bases, with 13 bases left in between. From germline, CDR1 is MGHRA and CDR2 YSYEKL. CDR3 length equals 15 residues. The CDR3: CASSDSRRDTGELFF. In DNA form, the CDR3 reads TGCGCCAGCAGCGATTCCCGAAGGGACACCGGGGAGCTGTTTTTT.

The V and J genes are TRBV20-1 and TRBJ2-1; 8 bases agree with TRBD2. The V segment lost 2 bases and the J segment 6 bases; nucleotides outside the gene matches: 6. CDR3 length: 14 amino acids. The V gene's germline CDR1 is DFQATT and CDR2 SNEGSKA (reference sequence). The CDR3 region has the DNA TGCAGTGCTAGATCCGGGAGGGCCGGCAATGAGCAGTTCTTC. As protein: CSARSGRAGNEQFF.

This clonotype has a handful of counts. At one end the junction does not follow the germline gene, possibly because of a read error. The chain recombines TRBV6-1 with TRBJ2-7, with D possibly matching TRBD1 (5 bases). Germline loops: CDR1 MNHNS, CDR2 SASEGT. The CDR3 runs to 12 residues. The CDR3 coding sequence is TGTGCCAGCGGTGACAGTTCCTACGAGCAGTACTTC. Protein sequence: CASGDSSYEQYF.

A few counts support this clonotype. The chain uses TRBV19 and TRBJ1-1; 8 nucleotides line up with TRBD1. Unmatched junction bases numbered 8, after V lost 8 bases and J lost 0 bases. CDR3 length equals 15 residues. Germline CDR1 reads LNHDA; CDR2 reads SQIVND (reference sequence). CDR3: CASLLDRGMNTEAFF. CDR3 in DNA: TGTGCCAGTCTATTAGACAGGGGTATGAACACTGAAGCTTTCTTT.

This sequence joins TRBV10-3 and TRBJ2-6; D unclear. The germline V and J ends were trimmed by 3 bases and 0 bases, with 12 bases remaining between them. Germline V gene lookup returns CDR1 ENHRY and CDR2 SYGVKD. This CDR3 region has 17 residues. The CDR3 DNA is TGTGCCATCAGTGAAGATTGGAGTGCCTCTGGGGCCAACGTCCTGACTTTC. Translating gives CAISEDWSASGANVLTF.